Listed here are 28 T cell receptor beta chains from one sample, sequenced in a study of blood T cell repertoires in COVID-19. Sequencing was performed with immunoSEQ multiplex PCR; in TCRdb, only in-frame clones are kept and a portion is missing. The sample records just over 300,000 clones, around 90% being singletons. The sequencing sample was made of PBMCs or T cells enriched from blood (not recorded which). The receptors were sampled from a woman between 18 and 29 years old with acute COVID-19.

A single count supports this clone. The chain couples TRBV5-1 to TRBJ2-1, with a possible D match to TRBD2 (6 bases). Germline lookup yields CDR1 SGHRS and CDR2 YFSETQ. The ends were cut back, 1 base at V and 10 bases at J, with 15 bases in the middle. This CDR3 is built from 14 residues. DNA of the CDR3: TGCGCCAGCAGCTTGATTTACGGGAGCGGGGAGCAGTTCTTC. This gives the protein CASSLIYGSGEQFF.

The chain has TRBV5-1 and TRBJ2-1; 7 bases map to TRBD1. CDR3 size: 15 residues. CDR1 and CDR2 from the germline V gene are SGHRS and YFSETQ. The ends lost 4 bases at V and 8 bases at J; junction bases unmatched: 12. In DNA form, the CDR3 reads TGCGCCAGCAGCCCCCGGGACAGCGTTTTTGATGAGCAGTTCTTC. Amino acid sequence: CASSPRDSVFDEQFF.

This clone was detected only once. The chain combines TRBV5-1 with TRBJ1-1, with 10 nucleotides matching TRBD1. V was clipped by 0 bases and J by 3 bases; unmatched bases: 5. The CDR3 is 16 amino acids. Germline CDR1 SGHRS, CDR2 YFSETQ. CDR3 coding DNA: TGCGCCAGCAGCTTGGCGCTAGGACAGGGGGACACTGAAGCTTTCTTT. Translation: CASSLALGQGDTEAFF. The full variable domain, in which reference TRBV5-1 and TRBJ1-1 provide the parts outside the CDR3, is KAGVTQTPRYLIKTRGQQVTLSCSPISGHRSVSWYQQTPGQGLQFLFEYFSETQRNKGNFPGRFSGRQFSNSRSEMNVSTLELGDSALYLCASSLALGQGDTEAFFGQGTRLTVV.

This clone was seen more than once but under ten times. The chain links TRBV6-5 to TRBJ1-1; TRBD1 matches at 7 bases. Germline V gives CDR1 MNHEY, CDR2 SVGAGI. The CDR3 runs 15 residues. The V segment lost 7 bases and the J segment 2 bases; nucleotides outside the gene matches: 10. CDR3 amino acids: CASKQGEDGNTEAFF. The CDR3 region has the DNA TGTGCCAGCAAGCAGGGGGAAGATGGAAACACTGAAGCTTTCTTT.

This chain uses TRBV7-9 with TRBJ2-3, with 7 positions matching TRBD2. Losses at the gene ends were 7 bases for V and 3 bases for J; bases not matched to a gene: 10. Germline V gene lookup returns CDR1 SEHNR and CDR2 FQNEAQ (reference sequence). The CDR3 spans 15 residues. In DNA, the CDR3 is TGTGCCAGCACTACAACCGGCGGGAGTACAGATACGCAGTATTTT. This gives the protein CASTTTGGSTDTQYF.

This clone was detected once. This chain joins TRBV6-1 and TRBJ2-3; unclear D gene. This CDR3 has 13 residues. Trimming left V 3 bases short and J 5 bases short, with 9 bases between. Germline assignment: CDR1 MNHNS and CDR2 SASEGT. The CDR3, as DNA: TGTGCCAGCAGTGACAGAATCCTAGATACGCAGTATTTT. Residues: CASSDRILDTQYF.

CDR3 sequence: CASSQDYRDSPNYGYTF. In DNA form, the CDR3 reads TGTGCCAGCAGCCAAGATTACCGGGACAGCCCTAACTATGGCTACACCTTC. This chain uses TRBV14 with TRBJ1-2; 7 nucleotides line up with TRBD1. Germline lookup yields CDR1 SGHDN and CDR2 FVKESK. The V gene end was trimmed by 0 bases and the J gene end by 0 bases; junction bases not matched to a gene: 7. CDR3 size: 17 residues.

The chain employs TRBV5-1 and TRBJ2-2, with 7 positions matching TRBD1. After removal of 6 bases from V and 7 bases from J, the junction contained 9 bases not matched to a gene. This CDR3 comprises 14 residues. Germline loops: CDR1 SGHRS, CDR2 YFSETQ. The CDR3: CASKEQGSGGELFF. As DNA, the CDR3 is TGCGCCAGCAAAGAACAGGGGAGTGGCGGGGAGCTGTTTTTT. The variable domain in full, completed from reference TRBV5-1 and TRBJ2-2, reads KAGVTQTPRYLIKTRGQQVTLSCSPISGHRSVSWYQQTPGQGLQFLFEYFSETQRNKGNFPGRFSGRQFSNSRSEMNVSTLELGDSALYLCASKEQGSGGELFFGEGSRLTVL.

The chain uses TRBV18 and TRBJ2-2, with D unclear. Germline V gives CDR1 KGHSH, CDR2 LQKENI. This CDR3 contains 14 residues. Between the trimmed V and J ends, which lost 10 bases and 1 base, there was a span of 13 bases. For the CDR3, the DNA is TGTGCCACTACCCCCGAAAGGAACACCGGGGAGCTGTTTTTT. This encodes CATTPERNTGELFF.

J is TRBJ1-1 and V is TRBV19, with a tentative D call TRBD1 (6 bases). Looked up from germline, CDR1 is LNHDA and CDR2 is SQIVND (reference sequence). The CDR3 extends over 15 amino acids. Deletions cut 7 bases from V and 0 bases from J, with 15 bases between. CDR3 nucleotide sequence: TGTGCCAGTATCTGGGCAGGGGACATGAACACTGAAGCTTTCTTT. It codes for CASIWAGDMNTEAFF.

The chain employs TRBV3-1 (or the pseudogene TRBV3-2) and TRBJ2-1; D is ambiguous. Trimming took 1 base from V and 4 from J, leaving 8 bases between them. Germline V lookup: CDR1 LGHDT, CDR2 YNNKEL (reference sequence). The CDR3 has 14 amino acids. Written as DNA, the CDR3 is TGTGCCAGCAGCCAAGTTGTCAGTTACAATGAGCAGTTCTTC. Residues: CASSQVVSYNEQFF.

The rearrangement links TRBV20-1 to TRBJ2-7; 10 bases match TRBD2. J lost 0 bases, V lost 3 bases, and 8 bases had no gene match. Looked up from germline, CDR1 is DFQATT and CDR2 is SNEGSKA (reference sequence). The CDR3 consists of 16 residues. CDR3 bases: TGCAGTGCTAGTAAGGCTAGCGGGAGTCCCTCCTACGAGCAGTACTTC. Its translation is CSASKASGSPSYEQYF.

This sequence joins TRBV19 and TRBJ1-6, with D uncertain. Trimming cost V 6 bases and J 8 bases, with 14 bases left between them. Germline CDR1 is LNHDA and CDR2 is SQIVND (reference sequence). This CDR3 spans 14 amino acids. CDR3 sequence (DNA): TGTGCCAGTAGCCCCGGACTTTCTTATTCACCCCTCCACTTT. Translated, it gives CASSPGLSYSPLHF.

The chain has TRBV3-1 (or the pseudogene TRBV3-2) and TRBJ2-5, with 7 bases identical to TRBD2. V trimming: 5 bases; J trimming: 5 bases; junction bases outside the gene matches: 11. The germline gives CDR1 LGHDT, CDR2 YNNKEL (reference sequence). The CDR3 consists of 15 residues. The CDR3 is CASSSWGGREETQYF. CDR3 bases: TGTGCCAGCAGCTCGTGGGGCGGGAGAGAGGAGACCCAGTACTTC.

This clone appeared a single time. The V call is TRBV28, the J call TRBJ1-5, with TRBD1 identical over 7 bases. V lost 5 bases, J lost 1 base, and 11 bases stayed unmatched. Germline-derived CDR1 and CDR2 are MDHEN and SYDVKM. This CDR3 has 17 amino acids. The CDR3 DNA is TGTGCCAGCAGTAACTACAGGGGAAGGAAGAGCAATCAGCCCCAGCATTTT. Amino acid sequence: CASSNYRGRKSNQPQHF.

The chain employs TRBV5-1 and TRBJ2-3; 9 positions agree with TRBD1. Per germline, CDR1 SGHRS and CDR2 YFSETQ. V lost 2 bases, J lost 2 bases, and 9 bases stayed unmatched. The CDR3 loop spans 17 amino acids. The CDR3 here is CASSFRAGQGPTDTQYF. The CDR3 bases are TGCGCCAGCAGCTTTCGCGCGGGACAGGGCCCCACAGATACGCAGTATTTT.

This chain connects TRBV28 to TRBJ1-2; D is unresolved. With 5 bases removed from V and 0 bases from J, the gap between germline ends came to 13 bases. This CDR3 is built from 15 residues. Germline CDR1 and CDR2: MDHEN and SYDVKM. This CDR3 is CASSPPRRANYGYTF. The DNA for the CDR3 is TGTGCCAGCAGTCCTCCTAGGAGGGCTAACTATGGCTACACCTTC.

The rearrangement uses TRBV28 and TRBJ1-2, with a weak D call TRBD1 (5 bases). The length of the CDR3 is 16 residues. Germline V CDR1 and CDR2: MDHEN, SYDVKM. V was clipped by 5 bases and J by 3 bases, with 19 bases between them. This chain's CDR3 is CASSPRLGRGDYGYTF. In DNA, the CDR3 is TGTGCCAGCAGTCCCCGTCTCGGTAGGGGCGACTATGGCTACACCTTC.

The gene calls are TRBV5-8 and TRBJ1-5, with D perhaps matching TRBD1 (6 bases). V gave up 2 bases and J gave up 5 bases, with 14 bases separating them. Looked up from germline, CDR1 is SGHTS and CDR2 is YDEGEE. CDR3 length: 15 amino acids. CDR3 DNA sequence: TGTGCCAGCAGCTTAATTTTGGGGGCTCATCAGCCCCAGCATTTT. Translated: CASSLILGAHQPQHF.

Written as DNA, the CDR3 is TGTGCCAGCAGCTTAGAGGGGACAGCCGTCTATGGCTACACCTTC. It translates to CASSLEGTAVYGYTF. The chain recombines TRBV7-2 with TRBJ1-2; TRBD1 aligns across 7 bases. The CDR3 runs to 15 residues. CDR1 is SGHTA and CDR2 is FQGNSA in the germline V gene. J was trimmed by 4 bases and V by 1 base; bases with no gene match: 6.

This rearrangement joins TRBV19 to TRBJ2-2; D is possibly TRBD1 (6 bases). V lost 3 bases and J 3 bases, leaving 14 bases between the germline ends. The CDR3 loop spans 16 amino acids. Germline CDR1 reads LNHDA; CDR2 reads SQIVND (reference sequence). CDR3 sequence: CASSISGVSDTGELFF. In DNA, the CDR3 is TGTGCCAGTAGTATTTCAGGGGTTTCCGACACCGGGGAGCTGTTTTTT. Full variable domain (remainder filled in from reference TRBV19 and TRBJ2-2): DGGITQSPKYLFRKEGQNVTLSCEQNLNHDAMYWYRQDPGQGLRLIYYSQIVNDFQKGDIAEGYSVSREKKESFPLTVTSAQKNPTAFYLCASSISGVSDTGELFFGEGSRLTVL.

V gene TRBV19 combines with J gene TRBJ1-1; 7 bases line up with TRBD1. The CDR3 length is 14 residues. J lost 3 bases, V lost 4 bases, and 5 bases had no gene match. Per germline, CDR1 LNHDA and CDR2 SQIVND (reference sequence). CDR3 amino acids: CASSTDRWDTEAFF. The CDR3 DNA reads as TGTGCCAGTAGTACGGACAGGTGGGACACTGAAGCTTTCTTT. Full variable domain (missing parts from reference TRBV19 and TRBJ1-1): DGGITQSPKYLFRKEGQNVTLSCEQNLNHDAMYWYRQDPGQGLRLIYYSQIVNDFQKGDIAEGYSVSREKKESFPLTVTSAQKNPTAFYLCASSTDRWDTEAFFGQGTRLTVV.

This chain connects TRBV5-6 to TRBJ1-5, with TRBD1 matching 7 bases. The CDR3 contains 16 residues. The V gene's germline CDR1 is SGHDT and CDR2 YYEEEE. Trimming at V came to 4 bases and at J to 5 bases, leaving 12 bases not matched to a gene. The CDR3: CASSALTGTDYQPQHF. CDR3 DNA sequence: TGTGCCAGCAGCGCTCTAACCGGGACAGACTATCAGCCCCAGCATTTT.

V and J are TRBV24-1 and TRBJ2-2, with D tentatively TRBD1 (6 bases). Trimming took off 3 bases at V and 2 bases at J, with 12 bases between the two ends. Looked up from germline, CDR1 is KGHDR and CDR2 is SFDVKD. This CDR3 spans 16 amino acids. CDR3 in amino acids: CATSDPTGTNTGELFF. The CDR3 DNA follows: TGTGCCACCAGTGATCCTACAGGGACCAACACCGGGGAGCTGTTTTTT.

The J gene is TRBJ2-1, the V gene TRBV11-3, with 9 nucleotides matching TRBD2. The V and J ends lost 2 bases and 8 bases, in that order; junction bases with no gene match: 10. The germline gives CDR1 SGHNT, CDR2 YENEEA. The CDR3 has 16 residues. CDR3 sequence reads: CASSLRAGGPVHEQFF. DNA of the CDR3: TGTGCCAGCAGCTTAAGGGCGGGAGGGCCGGTCCATGAGCAGTTCTTC. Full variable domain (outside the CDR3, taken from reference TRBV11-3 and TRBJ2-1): EAGVVQSPRYKIIEKKQPVAFWCNPISGHNTLYWYLQNLGQGPELLIRYENEEAVDDSQLPKDRFSAERLKGVDSTLKIQPAELGDSAVYLCASSLRAGGPVHEQFFGPGTRLTVL.

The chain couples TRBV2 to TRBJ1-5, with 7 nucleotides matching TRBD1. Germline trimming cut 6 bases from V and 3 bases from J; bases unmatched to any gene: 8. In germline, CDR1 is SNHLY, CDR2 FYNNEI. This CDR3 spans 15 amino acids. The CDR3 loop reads CASRYPGQLNQPQHF. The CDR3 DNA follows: TGTGCCAGCAGGTACCCGGGACAGCTCAATCAGCCCCAGCATTTT.

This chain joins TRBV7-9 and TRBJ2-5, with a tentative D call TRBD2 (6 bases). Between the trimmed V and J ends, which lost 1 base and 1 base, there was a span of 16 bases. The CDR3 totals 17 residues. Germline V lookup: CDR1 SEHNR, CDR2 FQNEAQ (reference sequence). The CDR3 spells CASSLGFAVGLQETQYF. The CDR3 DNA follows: TGTGCCAGCAGCTTAGGATTTGCTGTGGGACTCCAAGAGACCCAGTACTTC. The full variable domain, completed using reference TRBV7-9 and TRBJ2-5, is DTGVSQNPRHKITKRGQNVTFRCDPISEHNRLYWYRQTLGQGPEFLTYFQNEAQLEKSRLLSDRFSAERPKGSFSTLEIQRTEQGDSAMYLCASSLGFAVGLQETQYFGPGTRLLVL.

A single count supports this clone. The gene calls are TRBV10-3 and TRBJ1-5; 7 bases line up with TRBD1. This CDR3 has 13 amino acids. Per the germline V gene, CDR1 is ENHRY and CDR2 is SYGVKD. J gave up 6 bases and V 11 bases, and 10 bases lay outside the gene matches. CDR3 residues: CAAQGDSSQPQHF. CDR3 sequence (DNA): TGTGCCGCCCAGGGGGACAGTAGTCAGCCCCAGCATTTT.